Listed here are 14 T cell receptor beta chains from one sample, sequenced in a study of beta chain features in type 1 diabetes. The study reverse transcribed the entire isolated RNA, so it sequenced expressed TCRB transcripts. Assay used: immunoSEQ multiplex PCR; TCRdb lists only in-frame clones, some missing. The profile shows under 250,000 clones, roughly 14% of them singletons. The sequenced sample consisted of naive CD4+ T cells from blood. These receptors were collected from a woman aged 40 to 55 in good health.

This clone has just a few counts. The chain joins TRBV6-5 to TRBJ1-4; no clear D gene. Germline V gene lookup returns CDR1 MNHEY and CDR2 SVGAGI. V was trimmed by 6 bases and J by 5 bases, leaving 13 bases between them. This CDR3 contains 14 residues. CDR3 amino acids: CASSRRGFNEKLFF. The CDR3 DNA reads as TGTGCCAGCAGCCGCCGCGGTTTCAATGAAAAACTGTTTTTT.

This clone was found a few times. The gene calls are TRBV7-9 and TRBJ1-1; the D is unclear. The germline V and J ends were trimmed by 5 bases and 4 bases, with 11 bases remaining between them. This CDR3 is built from 13 residues. Germline lookup yields CDR1 SEHNR and CDR2 FQNEAQ (reference sequence). The CDR3, as DNA: TGTGCCAGCAGCCCCTTCGGGATCACTGAAGCTTTCTTT. Amino acid sequence: CASSPFGITEAFF.

This clone was found many times. The chain couples TRBV14 to TRBJ2-6, with a possible D match to TRBD2 (5 bases). There are 16 residues in the CDR3. Germline CDR1 reads SGHDN; CDR2 reads FVKESK. V lost 1 base, J lost 0 bases, and 7 bases lay in between. The CDR3 here is CASSQAEGSGANVLTF. The CDR3 bases are TGTGCCAGCAGCCAAGCAGAGGGCTCTGGGGCCAACGTCCTGACTTTC.

Only a few counts were recorded for this clone. The V and J genes are TRBV7-9 and TRBJ2-3; TRBD2 aligns across 12 bases. V was pared by 2 bases and J by 2 bases, with 11 bases of the junction left unmatched. Germline V lookup: CDR1 SEHNR, CDR2 FQNEAQ (reference sequence). CDR3 length: 19 residues. The CDR3 reads CASSLKPGLAGFPTDTQYF. Here the CDR3 DNA reads TGTGCCAGCAGCTTAAAACCGGGACTAGCGGGCTTCCCCACAGATACGCAGTATTTT.

V and J are TRBV9 and TRBJ1-1, with TRBD1 matching over 10 bases. There are 13 residues in the CDR3. V gave up 3 bases and J gave up 8 bases; unmatched junction bases: 4. Per the germline V gene, CDR1 is SGDLS and CDR2 is YYNGEE. CDR3 DNA: TGTGCCAGCAGCGCGGGGGACAGGGGCGAAGCTTTCTTT. Its protein is CASSAGDRGEAFF.

V and J are TRBV4-2 and TRBJ1-2, with 7 positions matching TRBD1. The CDR3 totals 15 residues. Germline CDR1 is LGHNA and CDR2 is YNFKEQ. V shed 4 bases and J 6 bases; nucleotides not matched to a gene: 11. The CDR3 reads CASSPAGTAINGYTF. DNA of the CDR3: TGTGCCAGCAGCCCGGCCGGGACAGCCATAAATGGCTACACCTTC.

This CDR3 is CASSLSLSLSNEQYF. The CDR3 nucleotides read TGTGCCAGCAGCCTAAGTTTGAGTCTTTCTAACGAGCAGTACTTC. The V call is TRBV7-2, the J call TRBJ2-7; no definite D call. The CDR3 runs to 15 residues. V was clipped by 5 bases and J by 5 bases, with 19 bases between them. CDR1 and CDR2 (germline): SGHTA, FQGNSA.

The rearrangement uses TRBV7-2 and TRBJ1-1; TRBD1 matches 7 bases. CDR3 length equals 12 residues. The germline CDR1 and CDR2 sequences are SGHTA and FQGNSA. V was pared by 4 bases and J by 7 bases, with 3 bases of the junction left unmatched. The CDR3 reads CASSSQGIEAFF. CDR3 nucleotide sequence: TGTGCCAGCAGCTCACAGGGGATTGAAGCTTTCTTT.

This clone was observed a handful of times. The rearrangement links TRBV2 to TRBJ2-2; TRBD1 matches 8 bases. In germline, CDR1 is SNHLY, CDR2 FYNNEI. Trimming at V came to 10 bases and at J to 2 bases, leaving 6 bases not matched to a gene. There are 14 residues in the CDR3. This CDR3 is CATRTGPNTGELFF. As DNA, the CDR3 is TGTGCCACCCGGACAGGGCCTAACACCGGGGAGCTGTTTTTT.

This clone turned up a few times. This chain joins TRBV9 and TRBJ2-7; 7 bases align to TRBD1. This CDR3 has 12 residues. Trimming took 3 bases from V and 9 from J; bases not matched to a gene: 6. Germline V CDR1 and CDR2: SGDLS, YYNGEE. This chain's CDR3 is CASSADRVRQYF. The CDR3 DNA sequence: TGTGCCAGCAGCGCCGACAGGGTGCGGCAGTACTTC.

This clone was counted between two and nine times. The chain has TRBV7-2 and TRBJ2-7; 8 bases are shared with TRBD1. CDR3 length: 15 residues. Trimming took 3 bases from V and 5 from J; bases not matched to a gene: 9. Germline lookup yields CDR1 SGHTA and CDR2 FQGNSA. The CDR3 nucleotides read TGTGCCAGCAGCTTCAGAAGGACAGGGAGCAACGAGCAGTACTTC. It is translated as CASSFRRTGSNEQYF.

This clone was seen a handful of times. The chain joins TRBV7-2 to TRBJ2-1, with 7 bases matching TRBD2. The germline V gene encodes CDR1 SGHTA and CDR2 FQGNSA. The ends lost 5 bases at V and 3 bases at J; junction bases unmatched: 13. This CDR3 is built from 17 residues. CDR3 coding DNA: TGTGCCAGCAGCCTAGGGCGAAGCGGGGCTGGCTACAATGAGCAGTTCTTC. Protein sequence: CASSLGRSGAGYNEQFF.

The gene calls are TRBV6-1 and TRBJ2-1; 7 nucleotides line up with TRBD2. CDR1 is MNHNS and CDR2 is SASEGT in the germline V gene. V shed 8 bases, J shed 3 bases, and the junction held 10 bases outside the gene matches. This CDR3 region has 15 residues. The CDR3: CASARLADLYNEQFF. The CDR3 DNA sequence: TGTGCCAGCGCCAGGCTAGCGGACCTCTACAATGAGCAGTTCTTC.

V and J are TRBV9 and TRBJ2-3; D ambiguous. The germline V gene encodes CDR1 SGDLS and CDR2 YYNGEE. The V end was cut by 0 bases, the J end by 2 bases, with 4 bases between. There are 13 residues in the CDR3. The CDR3 protein is CASSVGYTDTQYF. The CDR3 nucleotides are TGTGCCAGCAGCGTAGGCTACACAGATACGCAGTATTTT.